This T cell receptor beta chain comes out of a study of shared clonotypes between healthy human individuals. On this clone itself: Its matching antigen is unknown.

Study-wide points: Inspection by rarefaction showed sorted-subset sequencing to be incomplete despite large depth.

In the naive CD8 group, cells lacked CD45RO and were positively selected for CCR7, so terminally differentiated effector memory CD45RA+ cells were left out. The protocol was immunoSEQ multiplex PCR, while the TCRdb copy is restricted to in-frame clones and leaves out a portion. The table records some 2,100,000 clones, under 95% of them present only once. The V and J ends lost 1 base and 0 bases respectively, with 15 bases between them. The CDR3 extends over 18 amino acids. The germline gives CDR1 LGHNT, CDR2 FRNRAP. The clonotype originates from a man aged 18 to 30 in good health. Some clones in this sample may be carry-over from other donors' samples. V gene TRBV12-5 combines with J gene TRBJ2-2, with a weak D call TRBD1 (6 bases). Sequenced: naive CD8+ T cells from PBMCs. Here the CDR3 DNA reads TGTGCTAGTGGTTTGGCCCTTCTGGGGACACCGAACACCGGGGAGCTGTTTTTT. This gives the protein CASGLALLGTPNTGELFF. The variable domain in full, with the rest retrieved from reference TRBV12-5 and TRBJ2-2, is DARVTQTPRHKVTEMGQEVTMRCQPILGHNTVFWYRQTMMQGLELLAYFRNRAPLDDSGMPKDRFSAEMPDATLATLKIQPSEPRDSAVYFCASGLALLGTPNTGELFFGEGSRLTVL.